The clone carrying this T cell receptor (beta chain) was counted only a few times. After constant-region reverse-primer amplification, full-length variable regions underwent semi-nested PCR with Nested Universal Primer A. One entry per CDR3 protein results from TCRdb running MiXCR on the 5' RACE reads. The sample has under 35,000 distinct CDR3 sequences; about 25% are singletons. The V gene lost 3 bases and the J gene lost 4 bases, with 7 bases spanning the gap. The CDR3 length is 12 residues. Germline lookup yields CDR1 DFQATT and CDR2 SNEGSKA (reference sequence). Sequenced material: naive CD4+ T cells sorted from a lymph node. The subset was: naive CD4+ T cells, CD4+CD45RA+CD25-. The rearrangement uses TRBV20-1 and TRBJ1-5; D not certain. This sequence originates from a female donor with breast cancer. CDR3 in DNA: TGCAGTGCTAGGATCGGGAATCAGCCCCAGCATTTT. Its protein is CSARIGNQPQHF.